This T cell receptor beta chain was retrieved from a study of cytomegalovirus exposure and HLA in healthy donors. Points from the study as a whole: Researchers catalogued roughly 170 TCR beta chains as cytomegalovirus-associated. Across all donors, roughly uniform sequencing depth was an assumption of the presence/absence analyses.

Turning to this clone: Its antigen is still unknown.

Germline CDR1 reads SGHVS; CDR2 reads FQNEAQ. The V end was cut by 5 bases, the J end by 7 bases, with 15 bases between. The CDR3 runs 13 residues. The PCR employed 60 Vbeta primers together with 13 Jbeta primers. Produced via immunoSEQ multiplex PCR; TCRdb's table is partial and in-frame only. The sample includes around 150,000 clones, over 75% seen only once; the top ten take less than 2%. The source is a woman under 30 in good health and CMV-seronegative. The sequencing sample was made of PBMCs. This chain links TRBV7-8 with TRBJ2-7, with D tentatively TRBD1 (6 bases). The CDR3 DNA reads TGTGCCAGCAGCCTAGACAGGTCCCGGGAGCAGTACTTC. Protein: CASSLDRSREQYF.